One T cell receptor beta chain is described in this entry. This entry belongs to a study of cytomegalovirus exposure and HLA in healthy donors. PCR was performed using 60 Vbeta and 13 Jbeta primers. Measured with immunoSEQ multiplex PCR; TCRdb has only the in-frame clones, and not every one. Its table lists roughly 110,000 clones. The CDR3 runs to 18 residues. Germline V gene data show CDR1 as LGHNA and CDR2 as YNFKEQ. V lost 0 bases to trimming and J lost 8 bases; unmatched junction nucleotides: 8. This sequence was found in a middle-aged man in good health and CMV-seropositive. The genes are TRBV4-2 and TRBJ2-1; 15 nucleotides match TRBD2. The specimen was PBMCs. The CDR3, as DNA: TGTGCCAGCAGCCAAGATTCCGGACTAGCGGGAGGGGTATATGAGCAGTTCTTC. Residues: CASSQDSGLAGGVYEQFF.